The 9 T cell receptor beta chains in this list originate from one sample, sequenced in a study of T cells in localized non-small cell lung cancer. Measured with immunoSEQ multiplex PCR; TCRdb has only the in-frame clones, and not every one. Of almost 30,000 clones detected, more than 75% appear once; the ten largest clones hold around 13%. This specimen was peripheral blood, taken before any cancer treatment. Receptor source: a female donor over 55 with stage III squamous cell lung carcinoma.

The chain carries TRBV11-3 and TRBJ2-5; TRBD1 matches 12 bases. This CDR3 spans 15 amino acids. V was pared by 5 bases and J by 4 bases, with 5 bases of the junction left unmatched. Germline CDR1 is SGHNT and CDR2 is YENEEA. The CDR3 here is CASSLGQGAGETQYF. The CDR3 DNA reads as TGTGCCAGCAGCCTGGGACAGGGGGCAGGAGAGACCCAGTACTTC.

The V call is TRBV5-5, the J call TRBJ1-5; D ambiguous. This CDR3 has 16 residues. From germline, CDR1 is SGHKS and CDR2 YYEKEE (reference sequence). With 3 bases removed from V and 0 bases from J, the gap between germline ends came to 13 bases. CDR3 DNA: TGTGCCAGCAGCTCCTCTGGGTCGAATAGCAATCAGCCCCAGCATTTT. Its translation is CASSSSGSNSNQPQHF.

The CDR3 sequence is CASSKGQIYQTGTALGYTF. The CDR3 DNA follows: TGTGCCAGCAGCAAGGGGCAGATATATCAGACCGGGACGGCCCTCGGCTACACCTTC. The chain links TRBV21-1 to TRBJ1-2. TRBV21-1 is shown as a pseudogene. This CDR3 contains 19 residues.

This clone was observed a single time. The rearrangement uses TRBV9 and TRBJ1-3; D is undetermined. Germline CDR1 and CDR2: SGDLS and YYNGEE. Trimming removed 0 bases from V and 9 bases from J, with 10 bases in between. The CDR3 runs to 13 residues. The CDR3 nucleotides read TGTGCCAGCAGCGTAGGGGTCCCAGCCACCATATATTTT. Residues: CASSVGVPATIYF. Variable domain in full (rest from reference TRBV9 and TRBJ1-3): DSGVTQTPKHLITATGQRVTLRCSPRSGDLSVYWYQQSLDQGLQFLIQYYNGEERAKGNILERFSAQQFPDLHSELNLSSLELGDSALYFCASSVGVPATIYFGEGSWLTVV.

The rearrangement uses TRBV28 and TRBJ2-7; a weak D match, TRBD2 (5 bases). Between the trimmed V and J ends, which lost 6 bases and 7 bases, there was a span of 22 bases. Germline-derived CDR1 and CDR2 are MDHEN and SYDVKM. The CDR3 has 15 amino acids. CDR3 amino acids: CASSLSGNLRREQYF. DNA of the CDR3: TGTGCCAGCAGCCTCTCCGGGAACCTACGGAGGGAGCAGTACTTC.

V is TRBV7-6 and J is TRBJ1-1; D possibly corresponds to TRBD1 (6 bases). Germline loops: CDR1 SGHVS, CDR2 FNYEAQ. V dropped 5 bases and J dropped 2 bases, with 15 bases sitting between them. The CDR3 is 15 residues long. The CDR3 here is CASSPPTGPNTEAFF. DNA of the CDR3: TGTGCCAGCAGCCCACCGACAGGCCCTAACACTGAAGCTTTCTTT.

V is TRBV18 and J is TRBJ2-3; 11 bases are shared with TRBD2. Germline assignment: CDR1 KGHSH and CDR2 LQKENI. J lost 4 bases, V lost 3 bases, and 0 bases had no gene match. CDR3 length: 14 residues. The CDR3 sequence: CASSPGLAADTQYF. CDR3 nucleotide sequence: TGTGCCAGCTCACCGGGACTAGCGGCAGATACGCAGTATTTT.

V is TRBV4-3 and J is TRBJ2-3, with TRBD1 matching 9 bases. The CDR3 covers 15 residues. The trim removed 1 base at V and 4 bases at J, leaving 3 bases unmatched. CDR1 is LGHNA, CDR2 YSLEER, per germline. In nucleotides, the CDR3 is TGCGCCAGCAGCCAAGCCGGGACAGGGTCAGATACGCAGTATTTT. Translated: CASSQAGTGSDTQYF.

The chain has TRBV2 and TRBJ2-1; 13 nucleotides match TRBD2. Trimming removed 2 bases from V and 4 bases from J; junction bases left unmatched: 2. The CDR3 runs 16 residues. The germline CDR1 and CDR2 sequences are SNHLY and FYNNEI. The CDR3 loop reads CASSEMTSGRYNEQFF. The DNA of the CDR3 is TGTGCCAGCAGTGAAATGACTAGCGGGAGGTACAATGAGCAGTTCTTC.